This T cell receptor beta chain was found in a study of a mutant IDH1 vaccine in newly diagnosed glioma. Turning to the study itself: An approximately 62% male, approximately 38% female split and a mean age of approximately 40 years characterized treated patients.

For this clone: The antigen is unknown.

Data came from immunoSEQ multiplex PCR; TCRdb stores just in-frame clones and leaves some out. Of under 75,000 clones in the sample, about nine tenths are singletons; the top ten hold approximately 2.4%. As for time point: baseline, week 1 (first vaccination visit). Treatment given: pre-vaccination baseline after standard-of-care therapy. Each donor presented with a new WHO grade 3 or 4 astrocytoma that tested IDH1-mutant and showed ATRX loss. Study conclusions and caveats: It was roughly 93% of patients that developed vaccine-induced immune responses.

The TCR sequence derives from a man between 50 and 59 years old with glioma. The specimen comprised PBMCs, sampled from a glioma patient treated with radiotherapy, temozolomide or both.

The CDR3, as DNA: TGTGCCAGCAGCTCCCGACAGGGGAGCCTGTACTTC. It yields the protein CASSSRQGSLYF. The chain has TRBV7-9 and TRBJ2-7; 8 bases agree with TRBD1. The CDR3 has 12 residues. Germline assignment: CDR1 SEHNR and CDR2 FQNEAQ (reference sequence). The V and J ends lost 4 bases and 12 bases, in that order; junction bases with no gene match: 8. The full variable domain, its missing parts supplied by reference TRBV7-9 and TRBJ2-7, is DTGVSQNPRHKITKRGQNVTFRCDPISEHNRLYWYRQTLGQGPEFLTYFQNEAQLEKSRLLSDRFSAERPKGSFSTLEIQRTEQGDSAMYLCASSSRQGSLYFGPGTRLTVT.